This T cell receptor beta chain comes out of a study of T cell repertoires in cytomegalovirus infection. Overall study results and limits: The ex vivo response showed dominance by HLA-C-restricted CMV-specific TCR beta clonotypes.

Regarding this clonotype: Its antigen is not known.

MiXCR, run by TCRdb on the reads, gives a single entry per CDR3 protein. The sample has about 740,000 distinct CDR3 sequences, under 40% seen once. The sample was PBMCs. The TCR was taken from a human donor in good health (CMV status not recorded). Some clones in this sample may be carry-over from other donors' samples.

This CDR3 reads CARSHPPSYEQYF. CDR3 DNA: TGTGCAAGAAGCCACCCTCCATCCTACGAGCAGTACTTC. This chain uses TRBV7-2 with TRBJ2-7; D is undetermined. This CDR3 has 13 amino acids. Germline V gives CDR1 SGHTA, CDR2 FQGNSA.